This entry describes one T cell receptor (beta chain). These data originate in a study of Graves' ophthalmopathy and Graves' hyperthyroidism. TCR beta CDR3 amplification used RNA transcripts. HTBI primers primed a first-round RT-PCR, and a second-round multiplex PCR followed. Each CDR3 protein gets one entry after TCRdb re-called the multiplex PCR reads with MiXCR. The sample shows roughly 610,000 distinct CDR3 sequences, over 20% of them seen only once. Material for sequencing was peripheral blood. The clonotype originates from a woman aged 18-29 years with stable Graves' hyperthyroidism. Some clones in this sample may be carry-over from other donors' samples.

The CDR3 sequence is CAWIPWGREIWTGELFF. DNA of the CDR3: TGTGCCTGGATCCCATGGGGGCGGGAGATTTGGACCGGGGAGCTGTTTTTT. V is TRBV30 and J is TRBJ2-2; D is perhaps TRBD2 (7 bases). The germline V and J ends were trimmed by 4 bases and 5 bases, with 23 bases remaining between them. This CDR3 comprises 17 residues. Germline V gene lookup returns CDR1 GTSNPN and CDR2 SVGIG (reference sequence).